The T cell receptor beta chain described here comes from a study of blood T cell repertoires in COVID-19. TCRdb's table, derived via immunoSEQ multiplex PCR, lists solely in-frame clones and lacks some. The table includes around 9,700 clones, 70% to 90% detected once. The sequencing sample was made of peripheral blood. The TCR sequence derives from a man in his thirties or forties with active or convalescent COVID-19.

CDR3 amino acids: CASSQPSTDTQYF. CDR3 coding DNA: TGTGCCAGCAGCCAACCTAGCACAGATACGCAGTATTTT. The V gene is TRBV4-2, the J gene TRBJ2-3; D remains unclear. V lost 2 bases, J lost 0 bases, and 3 bases lay in between. The CDR3 is 13 residues long. In germline, CDR1 is LGHNA, CDR2 YNFKEQ.